Reported below is one T cell receptor beta chain. As yet, its antigen is unknown. Each donor gave one heparinised blood draw averaging around 0.12 L. Cells sorted by CD45RO/CCR7/CD25/CD127/CD95/CD27 comprised CD4+ naive, central memory, regulatory and stem cell-like memory cells. The data were taken from a study of beta chain features in type 1 diabetes. Study-wide background: Across all samples, some 98 million sorted cells were examined.

Expressed TCRB transcripts were sequenced because the isolated RNA had all been reverse transcribed beforehand. Method: immunoSEQ multiplex PCR; TCRdb's copy keeps in-frame clones and lacks some. The sample holds over 150,000 clones, 6.5% to 10% seen once. Germline V gives CDR1 SSHAT, CDR2 FNYEAQ (reference sequence). CDR3 length equals 16 residues. Trimming cost V 5 bases and J 5 bases, with 21 bases left between them. Study results and limitations: The naive, central memory and Treg TCRB repertoires of patients appeared to be more similar to one another than those of healthy donors. Patients with Type 1 diabetes showed moderately but significantly shorter TCRB CDR3s in all four CD4+ subsets.

This TCR came from a woman between 18 and 29 years old with type 1 diabetes. Sequenced material: central memory CD4+ T cells from blood. This chain connects TRBV7-7 to TRBJ2-5, with D perhaps matching TRBD2 (5 bases). The CDR3 region has the DNA TGTGCCAGCAGCGCTGGGAACGAGCCGGGAAGGGAGACCCAGTACTTC. This translates into CASSAGNEPGRETQYF.